Shown below are 14 T cell receptor beta chains from a single sample sequenced in a study of Graves' ophthalmopathy and Graves' hyperthyroidism. The authors amplified TCR beta CDR3 regions, and they did so from RNA transcripts for repertoire sequencing. First-round RT-PCR employed HTBI primers, with a second-round multiplex PCR after it. TCRdb processed the multiplex PCR reads anew with MiXCR; each CDR3 protein has one entry. The table has about 620,000 distinct CDR3 sequences, approximately 22% seen once. Material for sequencing was peripheral blood. The receptor source for this set is a woman younger than 30 with stable Graves' hyperthyroidism. Some clones in this sample may be carry-over from other donors' samples.

This clonotype was counted ten times or more. The chain recombines TRBV20-1 with TRBJ1-1, with TRBD1 matching 10 bases. The germline gives CDR1 DFQATT, CDR2 SNEGSKA (reference sequence). V shed 6 bases, J shed 7 bases, and the junction held 8 bases outside the gene matches. The CDR3 extends over 13 amino acids. CDR3 in DNA: TGCAGTGCCCCGGGACAGGGGAGAAGTGAAGCTTTCTTT. It encodes CSAPGQGRSEAFF.

The V gene is TRBV19, the J gene TRBJ2-5; 12 nucleotides line up with TRBD2. This CDR3 is 15 amino acids long. Germline V gene sequence: CDR1 LNHDA, CDR2 SQIVND (reference sequence). Germline trimming cut 5 bases from V and 5 bases from J; bases unmatched to any gene: 6. The CDR3 here is CASSVGLAGWETQYF. CDR3 DNA: TGTGCCAGTAGTGTCGGACTAGCGGGGTGGGAGACCCAGTACTTC. The whole variable domain, remainder taken from reference TRBV19 and TRBJ2-5, is DGGITQSPKYLFRKEGQNVTLSCEQNLNHDAMYWYRQDPGQGLRLIYYSQIVNDFQKGDIAEGYSVSREKKESFPLTVTSAQKNPTAFYLCASSVGLAGWETQYFGPGTRLLVL.

In this sample, this clonotype turned up once. This chain links TRBV18 with TRBJ1-2, with no clear D. Germline V gives CDR1 KGHSH, CDR2 LQKENI. V was pared by 0 bases and J by 10 bases, with 9 bases between. This CDR3 spans 12 amino acids. CDR3 sequence reads: CASSPPGPTYTF. CDR3 DNA sequence: TGTGCCAGCTCACCACCGGGCCCAACCTACACCTTC. Full variable domain (outside the CDR3, taken from reference TRBV18 and TRBJ1-2): NAGVMQNPRHLVRRRGQEARLRCSPMKGHSHVYWYRQLPEEGLKFMVYLQKENIIDESGMPKERFSAEFPKEGPSILRIQQVVRGDSAAYFCASSPPGPTYTFGSGTRLTVV.

CDR3 in DNA: TGTGCCAGTATACCCCAAGGGGGGCTTCGGAAAGCTTTCTTT. The encoded protein is CASIPQGGLRKAFF. This chain connects TRBV19 to TRBJ1-1; tentatively, D is TRBD1 (6 bases). Germline V gene data show CDR1 as LNHDA and CDR2 as SQIVND (reference sequence). V lost 7 bases and J lost 9, with 21 bases in between. The CDR3 runs 14 residues.

There are many counts of this clonotype. The genes are TRBV7-2 and TRBJ1-5; D remains unclear. V was cut by 1 base and J by 4 bases, with 11 bases left in between. CDR3 size: 15 residues. Germline V CDR1 and CDR2: SGHTA, FQGNSA. CDR3 loop: CASSLGMEANQPQHF. Here the CDR3 DNA reads TGTGCCAGCAGCTTAGGGATGGAAGCGAATCAGCCCCAGCATTTT.

CDR3 loop: CASRNRGINQPQHF. DNA for the CDR3: TGTGCCAGCAGAAACAGGGGGATAAATCAGCCCCAGCATTTT. This chain links TRBV12-3 or TRBV12-4 with TRBJ1-5; the match to TRBD1 covers 8 bases. J lost 4 bases, V lost 6 bases, and 5 bases had no gene match. The CDR3 is made up of 14 amino acids.

This clonotype came up many times. The rearrangement uses TRBV6-1 and TRBJ1-1; TRBD1 matches at 8 bases. CDR3 length: 15 residues. Trimming removed 3 bases from V and 3 bases from J; junction bases left unmatched: 6. In germline, CDR1 is MNHNS, CDR2 SASEGT. The CDR3 nucleotides are TGTGCCAGCAGTGACGGACAGGGCCGGGACACTGAAGCTTTCTTT. The encoded protein is CASSDGQGRDTEAFF.

This clonotype was observed a few times. V gene TRBV14 combines with J gene TRBJ2-2; TRBD2 is a possible D gene (5 bases). The germline gives CDR1 SGHDN, CDR2 FVKESK. The CDR3 covers 14 residues. V lost 4 bases and J lost 7, with 13 bases in between. The CDR3 sequence is CASSPPGFRGELFF. The CDR3 coding sequence is TGTGCCAGCAGCCCCCCGGGGTTTCGCGGGGAGCTGTTTTTT.

This chain joins TRBV11-2 and TRBJ2-7, with D perhaps TRBD1 (5 bases). V lost 5 bases and J lost 9, with 14 bases in between. CDR3 length equals 12 residues. CDR1 is SGHAT, CDR2 FQNNGV, per germline. The CDR3: CASSPEDQGQYF. In DNA form, the CDR3 reads TGTGCCAGCAGCCCTGAGGATCAGGGGCAGTACTTC.

This clonotype has at least ten counts. V is TRBV19 and J is TRBJ1-2; 7 bases match TRBD1. From germline, CDR1 is LNHDA and CDR2 SQIVND (reference sequence). The CDR3 spans 15 residues. V trimming: 6 bases; J trimming: 4 bases; junction bases outside the gene matches: 11. In DNA, the CDR3 is TGTGCCAGTAGCACTGGGACAGCTCCTGGCTATGGCTACACCTTC. Translation gives CASSTGTAPGYGYTF.

The rearrangement links TRBV12-3 or TRBV12-4 to TRBJ2-7; 7 bases are a match to TRBD1. The length of the CDR3 is 15 residues. The V gene end was trimmed by 4 bases and the J gene end by 6 bases; junction bases not matched to a gene: 12. The CDR3 region is CASSSPDDRAGEQYF. CDR3 in DNA: TGTGCCAGCAGTTCGCCGGACGACAGGGCAGGCGAGCAGTACTTC.

The table lists this clonotype with a few counts. A much larger clone differs by one base, so this may be a read error. The chain carries TRBV6-1 and TRBJ1-2, with no clear D. This CDR3 has 13 amino acids. Germline values: CDR1 MNHNS, CDR2 SASEGT. Here the CDR3 DNA reads TGTGCCAGCAGTGAAGGACGGATCTATGTCTACACCTTC. Protein sequence: CASSEGRIYVYTF.

This clonotype was seen at least ten times. The V and J genes are TRBV29-1 and TRBJ2-5; 7 bases line up with TRBD2. CDR1 is SQVTM, CDR2 ANQGSEA, per germline. The CDR3 contains 14 residues. V lost 6 bases, J lost 5 bases, and 12 bases stayed unmatched. Here the CDR3 reads CSVAVLAVGETQYF. Here the CDR3 DNA reads TGCAGCGTCGCGGTTCTAGCGGTCGGGGAGACCCAGTACTTC.

The table lists this clonotype with many counts. The genes are TRBV6-1 and TRBJ1-2; D unclear. The germline V and J ends were trimmed by 5 bases and 7 bases, with 11 bases remaining between them. This CDR3 comprises 12 residues. Germline V lookup: CDR1 MNHNS, CDR2 SASEGT. The DNA of the CDR3 is TGTGCCAGCAGTCCCCGTTTGGTTGGCTACACCTTC. This codes for CASSPRLVGYTF.